This TCR beta chain is from a study of cytomegalovirus exposure and HLA in healthy donors. This CDR3 has 17 residues. Germline CDR1 is MNHNS and CDR2 is SASEGT. V gave up 0 bases and J gave up 1 base, with 13 bases separating them. The PCR had 60 Vbeta and 13 Jbeta primers. Only in-frame clones appear in the TCRdb table, and some are missing; sequencing was by immunoSEQ multiplex PCR. There are about 120,000 clones in the sample; approximately 78% occur only once, and 1.5% to 2% lies in the top ten. This clone turned up a few times. Its antigen is not known. Study observations and caveats: In a later analysis, at a false discovery rate of 0.05, roughly 17,000 TCR beta sequences were associated with HLA alleles.

These donors counted as nominally healthy when sampled, but unrecorded immune exposures were likely. Sequenced sample: PBMCs. The receptor was derived from a man aged 35 to 55 in good health and CMV-seronegative. The chain recombines TRBV6-1 with TRBJ2-4, with D perhaps matching TRBD1 (6 bases). The CDR3 DNA sequence: TGTGCCAGCAGTGAAGCTTTCTTAACAGGGGCCAAAAACATTCAGTACTTC. The encoded protein is CASSEAFLTGAKNIQYF.